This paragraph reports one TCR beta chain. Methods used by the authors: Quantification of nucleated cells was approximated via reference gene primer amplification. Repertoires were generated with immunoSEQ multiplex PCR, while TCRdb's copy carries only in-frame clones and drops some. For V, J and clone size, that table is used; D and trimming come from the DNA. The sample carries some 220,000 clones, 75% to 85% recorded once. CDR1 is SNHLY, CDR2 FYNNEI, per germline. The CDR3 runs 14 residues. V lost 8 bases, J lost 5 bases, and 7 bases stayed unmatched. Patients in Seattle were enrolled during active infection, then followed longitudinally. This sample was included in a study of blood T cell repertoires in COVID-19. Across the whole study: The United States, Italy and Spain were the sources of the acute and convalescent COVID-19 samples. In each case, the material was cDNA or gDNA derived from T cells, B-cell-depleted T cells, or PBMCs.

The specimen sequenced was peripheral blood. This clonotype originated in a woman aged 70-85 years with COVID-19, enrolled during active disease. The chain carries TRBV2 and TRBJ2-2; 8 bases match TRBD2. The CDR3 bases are TGTGCCAGCGGTGGTAGCGGGAAGACCGGGGAGCTGTTTTTT. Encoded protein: CASGGSGKTGELFF.